These T cell receptor beta chains were read from a single sample in a study of cytomegalovirus exposure and HLA in healthy donors. Data came from immunoSEQ multiplex PCR; TCRdb stores just in-frame clones and leaves some out. This table has 90,000 to 110,000 clones, about 80% appearing once. Sample: PBMCs. The origin of the receptors is a woman in her fifties or sixties in good health and CMV-seropositive. CDR3s include the opening cysteine and the closing phenylalanine or tryptophan. D genes are given only for firm matches. Clone size is stated in some rows and not others, as once, few, many or a class when expanded.

TGTGCCAGCAGCCAACGGACTGGGAATAATTCACCCCTCCACTTT CASSQRTGNNSPLHF TRBJ1-6 NA TRBV7-9 NA
TGTGCCAGCAGCTCAGACAGGGGTTTGGATGGCTACACCTTC CASSSDRGLDGYTF TRBJ1-2 NA TRBV9 TRBD1
TGTGCCAGCAGCGTCGAAGGGGGGGGGCAAAGGGAAGCTTTCTTT CASSVEGGGQREAFF TRBJ1-1 NA TRBV9 NA
TGCGCCAGCAGCCCGACACTGAACACTGAAGCTTTCTTT CASSPTLNTEAFF TRBJ1-1 NA TRBV5-1 NA
TGCGCCAGCAGTCACCCAACCAGGGCTAGTGAGCAGTTCTTC CASSHPTRASEQFF TRBJ2-1 few TRBV23-1 NA
TGTGCCAGCAGCTTAGGGAGGGGGAGCGGGAGAGATACGCAGTATTTT CASSLGRGSGRDTQYF TRBJ2-3 once TRBV7-2 TRBD2
TGTGCCAGCAGCTTAGCCGGGGGGACCTCCTACAATGAGCAGTTCTTC CASSLAGGTSYNEQFF TRBJ2-1 NA TRBV7-2 TRBD2
TGTGCCAGCGGAGCGGGAGGTCTAACAGATACGCAGTATTTT CASGAGGLTDTQYF TRBJ2-3 NA TRBV7-9 TRBD2
TGTGCCAGCAGATCCCTAGGGGACAGACACACTGAAGCTTTCTTT CASRSLGDRHTEAFF TRBJ1-1 NA TRBV7-9 TRBD1
TGTGCCAGTAGTATAATCGGAGAGACCCAGTACTTC CASSIIGETQYF TRBJ2-5 NA TRBV19 NA